This note documents a single T cell receptor (beta chain) sequence. Its antigen has not been determined. Base-call qualities are not available, and no considerably larger clone is one nucleotide away. The sample comes from a study of T cell repertoires in cytomegalovirus infection (dated by TCRdb to between 2017 and 2020). Broadly, across the study: The HLA type of each donor mattered for the analysis, because public TCR beta signatures pointed to carriage of CMV infection along with the matching HLA type. The investigation overall reported the following: The ex vivo response was dominated by HLA-C-restricted CMV-specific TCR beta clonotypes, and the single most frequent clonotype in two of eight donors was supplied by these HLA-C-restricted clonotypes. In both this cohort and an independent cohort of under 450 donors, the cumulative frequency of public TCR beta family members distinguished carriers of CMV infection plus the relevant HLA type.

The sequencing machine was an Illumina HiSeq 1500. The public reads were run again by TCRdb, first through fastp at Q25 and then through MiXCR, and only productive beta chains were kept. Rows merge per CDR3 protein into single entries with the most common DNA and genes. Within this sample are about 740,000 distinct CDR3 sequences, with roughly 35% of them counted one time only. The ten most abundant clones make up around 2.8% of the sample. The germline V gene encodes CDR1 MNHNS and CDR2 SASEGT. Reading from cysteine to phenylalanine, the CDR3 counts 15 amino acids. Only the CDR3 DNA stays, 45 bases, in frame from base 1. V and J are truncated by 5 bases and 0 bases respectively, leaving an intervening sequence of 13 bases.

Sequences were obtained from PBMCs. The origin of this receptor is a human donor in good health (CMV status not recorded). Some clones in this sample may be carry-over from other donors' samples. The chain joins TRBV6-1 to TRBJ1-2, with the D gene not confidently named. The DNA is as follows: TGTGCCAGCAGTCCCCCGGGGAGAGCTAACTATGGCTACACCTTC. This is translated as CASSPPGRANYGYTF.